One and the same sample provided the 20 T cell receptor beta chains below, sequenced in a study of cytomegalovirus exposure and HLA in healthy donors. PCR amplification relied on 60 Vbeta primers (plus 13 Jbeta primers). Sequencing used immunoSEQ multiplex PCR; TCRdb keeps in-frame clones, though not all of them. In the table there are roughly 82,000 clones, 72% of which are singletons. The source material was PBMCs. The origin of the receptors is a middle-aged woman in good health and CMV-seropositive.

The sample holds a few counts of this clone. The rearrangement links TRBV19 to TRBJ1-5, with a tentative D call TRBD1 (6 bases). CDR3 length: 17 residues. The germline V gene has CDR1 LNHDA and CDR2 SQIVND (reference sequence). V shed 4 bases and J shed 0 bases, with 16 bases lying between them. The CDR3 region has the DNA TGTGCCAGTAGTAAGGGAGGGGGGCACAATAGCAATCAGCCCCAGCATTTT. It yields the protein CASSKGGGHNSNQPQHF.

This clone showed up just once. V is TRBV6-5 and J is TRBJ2-3; the D gene is possibly TRBD1 (6 bases). The CDR3 is 14 residues long. Germline CDR1 reads MNHEY; CDR2 reads SVGAGI. Trimming stripped 3 bases from V and 4 bases from J, with 11 bases between. CDR3 coding DNA: TGTGCCAGCAGTTATCAGGGGACGCCAGATACGCAGTATTTT. Protein: CASSYQGTPDTQYF.

The chain links TRBV28 to TRBJ1-6; a weak D match, TRBD1 (5 bases). This CDR3 comprises 14 residues. Germline V gives CDR1 MDHEN, CDR2 SYDVKM. Trimming shortened V by 3 bases and J by 6 bases, and 9 bases separated the two germline ends. The CDR3 region is CASSFVQGNSPLHF. The DNA of the CDR3 is TGTGCCAGCAGTTTCGTCCAGGGTAATTCACCCCTCCACTTT.

The chain recombines TRBV9 with TRBJ2-5, with TRBD2 identical over 8 bases. CDR1 is SGDLS and CDR2 is YYNGEE in the germline V gene. The CDR3 extends over 16 amino acids. The V segment lost 4 bases and the J segment 1 base; nucleotides outside the gene matches: 9. CDR3 amino acids: CASSPPGLAGQETQYF. The DNA for the CDR3 is TGTGCCAGCAGCCCCCCCGGTCTAGCGGGCCAAGAGACCCAGTACTTC.

The V gene is TRBV28, the J gene TRBJ1-5; 7 bases are shared with TRBD1. In germline, CDR1 is MDHEN, CDR2 SYDVKM. The J segment lost 2 bases and the V segment lost 5 bases, leaving 6 bases of the junction unmatched. CDR3 length equals 15 residues. In DNA, the CDR3 is TGTGCCAGCAGTCCAACCGGGACAGGCAATCAGCCCCAGCATTTT. Translated: CASSPTGTGNQPQHF.

The CDR3 protein is CASSLSEEVLGVYGYTF. The CDR3, as DNA: TGTGCCAGCAGCTTGAGTGAGGAGGTGCTTGGGGTGTATGGCTACACCTTC. The rearrangement uses TRBV5-4 and TRBJ1-2; D not resolved. Trimming took 1 base from V and 5 from J, leaving 21 bases between them. The CDR3 is made up of 17 amino acids. Germline values: CDR1 SGHNT, CDR2 YYREEE (reference sequence).

The V and J genes are TRBV4-2 and TRBJ1-6, with 8 bases identical to TRBD1. This CDR3 comprises 20 residues. CDR1 LGHNA and CDR2 YNFKEQ come from the germline V gene. V dropped 1 base and J dropped 7; count of bases not matched to a gene: 18. The CDR3 nucleotides read TGTGCCAGCAGCCAAGCCCACCAAGCGGCCAGGGACAGGTACAATTCACCCCTCCACTTT. Protein product: CASSQAHQAARDRYNSPLHF.

As DNA, the CDR3 is TGTGCCAGCAGCTTGTGGGGACAGGGCAATCAGCCCCAGCATTTT. The encoded protein is CASSLWGQGNQPQHF. The chain carries TRBV5-4 and TRBJ1-5, with 8 bases aligning to TRBD1. The trim removed 1 base at V and 2 bases at J, leaving 2 bases unmatched. Looked up from germline, CDR1 is SGHNT and CDR2 is YYREEE (reference sequence). This CDR3 is 15 amino acids long. Full variable domain (outside the CDR3, taken from reference TRBV5-4 and TRBJ1-5): ETGVTQSPTHLIKTRGQQVTLRCSSQSGHNTVSWYQQALGQGPQFIFQYYREEENGRGNFPPRFSGLQFPNYSSELNVNALELDDSALYLCASSLWGQGNQPQHFGDGTRLSIL.

V gene TRBV4-3 combines with J gene TRBJ1-2; D gene uncertain. This CDR3 is built from 14 residues. From germline, CDR1 is LGHNA and CDR2 YSLEER. V was shortened by 0 bases and J by 6 bases, with 11 bases between the two germline ends. The DNA of the CDR3 is TGCGCCAGCAGCCAAGAGACACAGTTTAATGGCTACACCTTC. Translated, it gives CASSQETQFNGYTF.

The chain employs TRBV4-1 and TRBJ2-5, with 11 bases matching TRBD2. Germline CDR1 and CDR2: MGHRA and YSYEKL. The J segment lost 2 bases and the V segment lost 4 bases, leaving 9 bases of the junction unmatched. The CDR3 contains 17 residues. CDR3 sequence: CASSLTGTSGVQETQYF. CDR3 bases: TGCGCCAGCAGCCTTACCGGGACTAGCGGTGTTCAAGAGACCCAGTACTTC.

The chain uses TRBV5-4 and TRBJ1-3; the match to TRBD1 covers 7 bases. After removal of 4 bases from V and 8 bases from J, the junction contained 6 bases not matched to a gene. Germline V gene data show CDR1 as SGHNT and CDR2 as YYREEE (reference sequence). This CDR3 spans 13 amino acids. The CDR3 bases are TGTGCCAGCAGCCCCGACAGGGAAGACACCATATATTTT. This sequence encodes CASSPDREDTIYF.

J is TRBJ2-3 and V is TRBV7-9; perhaps TRBD2 as D (6 bases). Trimming stripped 5 bases from V and 9 bases from J, with 15 bases between. The CDR3 runs 13 residues. Germline V lookup: CDR1 SEHNR, CDR2 FQNEAQ (reference sequence). CDR3 sequence (DNA): TGTGCCAGCAGCCCTGGATCGGGGGACACGCAGTATTTT. It is translated as CASSPGSGDTQYF.

The chain links TRBV2 to TRBJ2-1; D is unresolved. V was clipped by 6 bases and J by 0 bases, with 12 bases between them. This CDR3 has 15 amino acids. Germline CDR1 SNHLY, CDR2 FYNNEI. CDR3 nucleotides: TGTGCCAGCAGGGTCCCCGGTAGCTCCTACAATGAGCAGTTCTTC. This translates into CASRVPGSSYNEQFF.

This rearrangement joins TRBV7-9 to TRBJ2-5; 7 positions agree with TRBD1. The trim removed 5 bases at V and 5 bases at J, leaving 14 bases unmatched. The germline CDR1 and CDR2 sequences are SEHNR and FQNEAQ (reference sequence). The CDR3 runs 16 residues. CDR3 region: CASSTRQGSLRETQYF. In nucleotides, the CDR3 is TGTGCCAGCAGCACCCGACAGGGTTCTCTACGGGAGACCCAGTACTTC.

This clone occurred once. The V call is TRBV7-6, the J call TRBJ1-2; maybe TRBD1 (5 bases). Germline lookup yields CDR1 SGHVS and CDR2 FNYEAQ. The CDR3 spans 15 residues. Between the trimmed V and J ends, which lost 3 bases and 4 bases, there was a span of 15 bases. The CDR3 sequence: CASSLGEGVSYGYTF. The CDR3 DNA follows: TGTGCCAGCAGCTTGGGGGAGGGTGTGAGCTATGGCTACACCTTC. Supplemented by reference TRBV7-6 and TRBJ1-2, the full variable domain reads GAGVSQSPRYKVTKRGQDVALRCDPISGHVSLYWYRQALGQGPEFLTYFNYEAQQDKSGLPNDRFSAERPEGSISTLTIQRTEQRDSAMYRCASSLGEGVSYGYTFGSGTRLTVV.

This clone has a handful of counts. The V gene is TRBV2, the J gene TRBJ2-3; D possibly corresponds to TRBD2 (6 bases). Per germline, CDR1 SNHLY and CDR2 FYNNEI. The CDR3 runs 14 residues. The CDR3 loop is CATSPSRRADTQYF. The CDR3 region has the DNA TGTGCTACCTCCCCTTCCAGGAGGGCAGATACGCAGTATTTT.

This clone showed up just a few times. In the same sample, other DNA sequences code for this CDR3. The chain employs TRBV10-3 and TRBJ2-7; TRBD1 aligns across 8 bases. The length of the CDR3 is 14 residues. CDR1 is ENHRY, CDR2 SYGVKD, per germline. V dropped 3 bases and J dropped 3; count of bases not matched to a gene: 4. The CDR3 DNA follows: TGTGCCATCAGTGAAGGGACAGGATTCTACGAGCAGTACTTC. It translates to CAISEGTGFYEQYF.

This chain connects TRBV4-3 to TRBJ2-1; D unresolved. Germline V gene data show CDR1 as LGHNA and CDR2 as YSLEER. The CDR3 consists of 12 residues. The V end lost 1 base, the J end lost 10 bases, and 8 bases lay between the germline ends. CDR3 protein: CASSQVPREQFF. The CDR3 bases are TGCGCCAGCAGCCAAGTTCCTAGAGAGCAGTTCTTC.

The genes are TRBV7-9 and TRBJ1-4, with 8 positions matching TRBD1. Trimming cost V 0 bases and J 7 bases; bases outside gene matches: 4. The CDR3 loop spans 15 amino acids. Germline V gene lookup returns CDR1 SEHNR and CDR2 FQNEAQ (reference sequence). CDR3 sequence (DNA): TGTGCCAGCAGCTTAGCTGGGACAGGAGGTGAAAAACTGTTTTTT. Translating gives CASSLAGTGGEKLFF. Using reference TRBV7-9 and TRBJ1-4 for the parts outside the CDR3, the full variable domain is DTGVSQNPRHKITKRGQNVTFRCDPISEHNRLYWYRQTLGQGPEFLTYFQNEAQLEKSRLLSDRFSAERPKGSFSTLEIQRTEQGDSAMYLCASSLAGTGGEKLFFGSGTQLSVL.

The chain recombines TRBV5-1 with TRBJ2-3; D remains ambiguous. V was clipped by 0 bases and J by 5 bases, with 10 bases between them. The CDR3 totals 14 residues. Germline V lookup: CDR1 SGHRS, CDR2 YFSETQ. Here the CDR3 reads CASSLGELVDTQYF. CDR3 DNA: TGCGCCAGCAGCTTGGGTGAGCTTGTAGATACGCAGTATTTT.